The 10 T cell receptor beta chains listed next were all sequenced from one sample in a study of OX40 agonist ivuxolimab in advanced cancers. Repertoires were generated with immunoSEQ multiplex PCR, while TCRdb's copy carries only in-frame clones and drops some. The table has about 59,000 clones, about 85% seen once. This sample comprised CD4+ or CD8+ T cells sorted from blood, obtained in a trial of the OX40 agonist ivuxolimab. The receptors stem from an adult with an advanced solid tumor such as melanoma, head and neck, liver or kidney cancer.

The CDR3 DNA reads as TGCAGCGTTGAGGGGACAGGAGGCACAGATACGCAGTATTTT. Protein sequence: CSVEGTGGTDTQYF. The chain couples TRBV29-1 to TRBJ2-3; 8 nucleotides agree with TRBD1. V was pared by 3 bases and J by 1 base, with 3 bases of the junction left unmatched. The CDR3 runs to 14 residues. Germline V CDR1 and CDR2: SQVTM, ANQGSEA.

The chain is built from TRBV28 and TRBJ1-2, with unresolved D. V lost 0 bases and J 1 base, leaving 6 bases between the germline ends. The CDR3 spans 14 residues. Germline-derived CDR1 and CDR2 are MDHEN and SYDVKM. The CDR3 region has the DNA TGTGCCAGCAGTTTATGGCATAGTAACTATGGCTACACCTTC. Protein product: CASSLWHSNYGYTF.

V is TRBV6-1 and J is TRBJ2-1; weak D call: TRBD2 (6 bases). The CDR3 has 14 amino acids. Germline CDR1 and CDR2: MNHNS and SASEGT. The germline V and J ends were trimmed by 1 base and 12 bases, with 16 bases remaining between them. The CDR3 DNA is TGTGCCAGCAGTGAAGTGTCGGGGCTCGGGGGGCAGTTCTTC. Its protein is CASSEVSGLGGQFF.

The chain carries TRBV11-2 and TRBJ2-2; no reliable D call. The CDR3 runs to 14 residues. CDR1 and CDR2 from the germline V gene are SGHAT and FQNNGV. V lost 5 bases, J lost 6 bases, and 13 bases lay in between. CDR3 region: CASSQLRASGELFF. Here the CDR3 DNA reads TGTGCCAGCAGCCAACTGAGAGCGTCCGGGGAGCTGTTTTTT. Full variable domain (outside the CDR3, taken from reference TRBV11-2 and TRBJ2-2): EAGVAQSPRYKIIEKRQSVAFWCNPISGHATLYWYQQILGQGPKLLIQFQNNGVVDDSQLPKDRFSAERLKGVDSTLKIQPAKLEDSAVYLCASSQLRASGELFFGEGSRLTVL.

The rearrangement links TRBV30 to TRBJ1-6; no definite D call. Trimming pared 5 bases from V and 5 bases from J, leaving 7 bases between. The germline gives CDR1 GTSNPN, CDR2 SVGIG (reference sequence). The CDR3 consists of 12 residues. The CDR3 reads CAWGLDNSPLHF. The CDR3 DNA reads as TGTGCCTGGGGGTTGGATAATTCACCCCTCCACTTT.

This clone was observed a few times. This sequence joins TRBV12-2 and TRBJ2-7; the table assigns TRBD2, which was not confirmed against the DNA. TRBV12-2 is a known pseudogene. The CDR3 sequence is 15 residues long. The CDR3 DNA reads TGTGCAAGTCGCCTCCAGCGGGAGGGCCACGTCGAGCAGTACTTC. Residues: CASRLQREGHVEQYF.

The chain joins TRBV29-1 to TRBJ2-1; the match to TRBD1 covers 7 bases. The CDR3 has 12 residues. V gave up 2 bases and J gave up 9 bases; unmatched junction bases: 4. The germline CDR1 and CDR2 sequences are SQVTM and ANQGSEA. CDR3 sequence reads: CSVEKGAGEQFF. CDR3 bases: TGCAGCGTTGAAAAGGGGGCCGGTGAGCAGTTCTTC.

The rearrangement links TRBV10-1 to TRBJ2-1; D may match TRBD1 or TRBD2 (5 bases each). V was pared by 8 bases and J by 5 bases, with 16 bases between. CDR1 is WNHNN, CDR2 SYGVQD, per germline (reference sequence). The length of the CDR3 is 14 residues. CDR3 region: CASPEGSGDNEQFF. In nucleotides, the CDR3 is TGCGCCAGCCCAGAGGGGTCCGGCGACAATGAGCAGTTCTTC.

The V gene is TRBV19, the J gene TRBJ2-1, with TRBD2 matching over 7 bases. Looked up from germline, CDR1 is LNHDA and CDR2 is SQIVND (reference sequence). J lost 6 bases, V lost 6 bases, and 8 bases had no gene match. There are 14 residues in the CDR3. The CDR3, as DNA: TGTGCCAGTAGCGGTGGCGGGAGACCCAATGAGCAGTTCTTC. This encodes CASSGGGRPNEQFF.

The J gene is TRBJ2-7, the V gene TRBV29-1; D is possibly TRBD2 (5 bases). Germline V gives CDR1 SQVTM, CDR2 ANQGSEA. The CDR3 spans 11 residues. V gave up 5 bases and J gave up 6 bases, with 11 bases separating them. DNA for the CDR3: TGCAGCGTTCGCGGGTTAGGCGAGCAGTACTTC. Translating gives CSVRGLGEQYF.